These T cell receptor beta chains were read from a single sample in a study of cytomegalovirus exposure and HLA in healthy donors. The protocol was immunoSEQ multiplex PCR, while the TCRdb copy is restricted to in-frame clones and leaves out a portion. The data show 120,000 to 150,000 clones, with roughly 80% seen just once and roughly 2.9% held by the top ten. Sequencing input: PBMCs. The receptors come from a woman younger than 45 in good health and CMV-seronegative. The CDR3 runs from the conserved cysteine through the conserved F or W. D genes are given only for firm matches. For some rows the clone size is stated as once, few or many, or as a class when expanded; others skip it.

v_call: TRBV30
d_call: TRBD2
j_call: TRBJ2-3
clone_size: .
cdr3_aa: CAWSPPGGASTDTQYF
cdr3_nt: TGTGCCTGGAGCCCCCCGGGGGGGGCTAGCACAGATACGCAGTATTTT

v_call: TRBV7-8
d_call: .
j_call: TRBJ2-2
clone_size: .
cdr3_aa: CASSPQPGWTGELFF
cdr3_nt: TGTGCCAGCAGCCCCCAGCCGGGGTGGACCGGGGAGCTGTTTTTT

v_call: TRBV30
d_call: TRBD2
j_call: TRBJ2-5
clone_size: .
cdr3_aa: CAWSALAGAQETQYF
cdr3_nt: TGTGCCTGGAGTGCCCTAGCGGGGGCACAAGAAACCCAGTACTTC

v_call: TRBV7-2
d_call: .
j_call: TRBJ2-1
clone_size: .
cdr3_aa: CASSSQGRVTYNEQFF
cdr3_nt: TGTGCCAGCAGCTCCCAAGGGCGGGTCACCTACAATGAGCAGTTCTTC

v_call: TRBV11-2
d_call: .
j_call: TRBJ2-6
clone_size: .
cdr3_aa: CASTHRSGANVLTF
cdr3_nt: TGTGCCAGCACTCACAGGTCCGGGGCCAACGTCCTGACTTTC

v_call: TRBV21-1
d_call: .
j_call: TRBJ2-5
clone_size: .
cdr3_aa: CASTRLQGTQYF
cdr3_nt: TGTGCCAGCACCCGCTTGCAGGGGACCCAGTACTTC

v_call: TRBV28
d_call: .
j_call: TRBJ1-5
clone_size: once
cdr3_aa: CASSAYTGYQPQHF
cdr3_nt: TGTGCCAGCAGTGCTTATACAGGGTATCAGCCCCAGCATTTT

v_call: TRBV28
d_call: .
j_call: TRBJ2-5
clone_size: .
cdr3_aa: CASSKGTQDLETQYF
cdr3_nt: TGTGCCAGCAGTAAAGGGACACAGGATTTGGAGACCCAGTACTTC

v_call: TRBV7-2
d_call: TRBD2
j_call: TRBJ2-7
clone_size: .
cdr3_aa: CASSGTSAKYEQYF
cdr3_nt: TGTGCCAGCAGCGGGACTAGCGCGAAATACGAGCAGTACTTC

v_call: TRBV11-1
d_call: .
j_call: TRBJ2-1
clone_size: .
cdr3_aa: CASSLELGRHNEQFF
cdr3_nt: TGTGCCAGCAGCTTAGAGCTAGGCCGCCACAATGAGCAGTTCTTC

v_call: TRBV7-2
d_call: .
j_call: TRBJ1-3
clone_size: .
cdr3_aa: CASSLDRGNTIYF
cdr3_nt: TGTGCCAGCAGCCTAGACAGGGGAAACACCATATATTTT

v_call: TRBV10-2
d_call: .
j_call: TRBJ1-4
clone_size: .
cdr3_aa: CASSESTQGIQGGKLFF
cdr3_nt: TGCGCCAGCAGTGAGTCGACGCAGGGGATCCAAGGTGGAAAACTGTTTTTT

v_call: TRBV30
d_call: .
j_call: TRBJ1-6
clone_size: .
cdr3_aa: CALQVPGAYNSPLHF
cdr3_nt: TGTGCCTTGCAAGTCCCAGGGGCGTATAATTCACCCCTCCACTTT

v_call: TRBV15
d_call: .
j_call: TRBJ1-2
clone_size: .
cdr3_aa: CATSRGRYNYGYTF
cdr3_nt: TGTGCCACCAGCAGAGGTAGATATAACTATGGCTACACCTTC

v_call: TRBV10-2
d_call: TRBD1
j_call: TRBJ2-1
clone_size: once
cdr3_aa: CASNPSDRVVYNEQFF
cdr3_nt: TGCGCCAGCAATCCGAGCGACAGGGTAGTCTACAATGAGCAGTTCTTC

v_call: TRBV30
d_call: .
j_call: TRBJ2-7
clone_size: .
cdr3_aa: CAWSGRDKNLYEQYF
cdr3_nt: TGTGCCTGGAGTGGCCGGGACAAAAATCTTTACGAGCAGTACTTC

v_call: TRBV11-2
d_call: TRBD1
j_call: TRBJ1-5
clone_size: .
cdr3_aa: CASSFTGGQPQHF
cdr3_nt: TGTGCCAGCAGCTTTACAGGGGGTCAGCCCCAGCATTTT

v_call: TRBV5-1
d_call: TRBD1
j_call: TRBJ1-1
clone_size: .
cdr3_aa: CASSLGQGAHTEAFF
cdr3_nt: TGCGCCAGCAGCTTGGGACAGGGGGCGCACACTGAAGCTTTCTTT

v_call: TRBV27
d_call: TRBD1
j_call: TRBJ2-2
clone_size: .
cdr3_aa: CASSSPTGFTGELFF
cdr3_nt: TGTGCCAGCAGTTCCCCGACAGGGTTCACCGGGGAGCTGTTTTTT

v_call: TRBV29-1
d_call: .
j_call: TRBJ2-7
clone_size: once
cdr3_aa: CSVGGLTGKPYEQYF
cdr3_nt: TGCAGCGTCGGGGGACTGACAGGGAAGCCCTACGAGCAGTACTTC

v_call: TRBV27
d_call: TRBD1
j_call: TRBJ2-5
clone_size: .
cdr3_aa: CASSLSKQGEQYF
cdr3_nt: TGTGCCAGCAGTTTATCGAAACAGGGGGAGCAGTACTTC

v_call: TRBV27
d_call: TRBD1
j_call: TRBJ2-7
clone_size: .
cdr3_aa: CASSLQGARDYEQYF
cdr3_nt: TGTGCCAGCAGTTTGCAGGGGGCTCGTGACTACGAGCAGTACTTC

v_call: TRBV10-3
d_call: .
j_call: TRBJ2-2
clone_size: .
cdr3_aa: CAISESTLGFTGELFF
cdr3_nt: TGTGCCATCAGTGAGTCGACTCTTGGTTTTACCGGGGAGCTGTTTTTT

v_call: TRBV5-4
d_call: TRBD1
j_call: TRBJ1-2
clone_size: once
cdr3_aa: CASSSDRGRGGYTF
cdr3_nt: TGTGCCAGCAGCTCCGACAGGGGGCGGGGAGGCTACACCTTC

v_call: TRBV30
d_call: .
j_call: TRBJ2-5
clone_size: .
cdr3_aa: CAWTAGKETQYF
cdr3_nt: TGTGCCTGGACCGCGGGGAAAGAGACCCAGTACTTC

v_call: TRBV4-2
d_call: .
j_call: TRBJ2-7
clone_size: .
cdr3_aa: CASSQKTGYEQYF
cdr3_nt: TGTGCCAGCAGCCAAAAGACAGGATACGAGCAGTACTTC

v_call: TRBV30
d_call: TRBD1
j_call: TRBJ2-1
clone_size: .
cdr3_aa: CAWSAGTGPLNEQFF
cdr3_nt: TGTGCCTGGAGTGCCGGGACAGGGCCCCTCAATGAGCAGTTCTTC

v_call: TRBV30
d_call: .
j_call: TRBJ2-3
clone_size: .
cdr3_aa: CAWTPLGPDTQYF
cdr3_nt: TGTGCCTGGACACCTTTGGGGCCAGATACGCAGTATTTT

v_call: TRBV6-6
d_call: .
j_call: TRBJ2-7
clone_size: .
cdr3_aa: CASSAWTPASYEQYF
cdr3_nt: TGTGCCAGCAGTGCCTGGACACCCGCCTCCTACGAGCAGTACTTC

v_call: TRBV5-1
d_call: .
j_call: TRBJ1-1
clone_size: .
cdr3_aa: CASSLGEGPEAFF
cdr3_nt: TGCGCCAGCAGCTTGGGGGAGGGACCTGAAGCTTTCTTT

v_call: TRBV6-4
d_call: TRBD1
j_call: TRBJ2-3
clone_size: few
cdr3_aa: CASSGGGATDTQYF
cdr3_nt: TGTGCCAGCAGTGGAGGGGGCGCGACAGATACGCAGTATTTT

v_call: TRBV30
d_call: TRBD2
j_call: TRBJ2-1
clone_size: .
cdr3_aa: CAWSGVIATSGAQFF
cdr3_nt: TGTGCCTGGAGTGGTGTAATCGCGACTAGCGGGGCGCAGTTCTTC

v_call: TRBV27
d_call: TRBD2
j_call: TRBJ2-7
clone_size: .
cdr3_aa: CASSQRGPNYEQYF
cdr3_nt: TGTGCCAGCAGTCAGCGGGGCCCCAACTACGAGCAGTACTTC

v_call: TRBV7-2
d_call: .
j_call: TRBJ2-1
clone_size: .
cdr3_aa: CASSLDYGGEQFF
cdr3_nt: TGTGCCAGCAGCTTAGACTACGGGGGTGAGCAGTTCTTC

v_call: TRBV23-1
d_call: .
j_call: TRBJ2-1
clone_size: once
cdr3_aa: CASSQSSPRYNEQFF
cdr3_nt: TGCGCCAGCAGTCAATCCTCCCCCCGGTACAATGAGCAGTTCTTC

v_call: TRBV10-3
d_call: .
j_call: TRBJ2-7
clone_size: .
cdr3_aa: CATRGRSSYEQYF
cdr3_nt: TGTGCCACCCGAGGTAGGAGCTCCTACGAGCAGTACTTC

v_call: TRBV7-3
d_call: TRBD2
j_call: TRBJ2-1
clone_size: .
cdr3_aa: CASSLAGSSYNEQFF
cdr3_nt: TGTGCCAGCAGCCTAGCGGGAAGCTCCTACAATGAGCAGTTCTTC

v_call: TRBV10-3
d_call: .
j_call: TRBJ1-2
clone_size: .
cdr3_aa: CAISETATNYGYTF
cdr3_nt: TGTGCCATCAGTGAGACAGCAACTAACTATGGCTACACCTTC

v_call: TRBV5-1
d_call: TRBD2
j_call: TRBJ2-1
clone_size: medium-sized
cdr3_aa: CASSLEGGSSDEQFF
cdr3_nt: TGCGCCAGCAGCTTGGAAGGCGGGAGCAGCGATGAGCAGTTCTTC

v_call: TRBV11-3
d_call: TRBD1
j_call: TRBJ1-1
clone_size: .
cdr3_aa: CASSYRGESEAFF
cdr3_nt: TGTGCCAGCAGCTACAGGGGGGAGTCTGAAGCTTTCTTT

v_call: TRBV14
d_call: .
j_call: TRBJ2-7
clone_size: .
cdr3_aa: CASSQDLAGYEQYF
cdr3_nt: TGTGCCAGCAGCCAAGATCTGGCAGGCTACGAGCAGTACTTC

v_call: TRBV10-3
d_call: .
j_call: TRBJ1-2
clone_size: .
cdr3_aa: CAISGEGIYGYTF
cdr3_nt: TGTGCCATCAGTGGGGAGGGGATATATGGCTACACCTTC

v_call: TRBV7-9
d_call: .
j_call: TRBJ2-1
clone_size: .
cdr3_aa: CASSTPAVNEQFF
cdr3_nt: TGTGCCAGCAGCACACCAGCGGTTAATGAGCAGTTCTTC

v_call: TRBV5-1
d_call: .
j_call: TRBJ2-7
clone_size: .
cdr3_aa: CASSLISSYEQYF
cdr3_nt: TGCGCCAGCAGCCTGATCAGCTCCTACGAGCAGTACTTC

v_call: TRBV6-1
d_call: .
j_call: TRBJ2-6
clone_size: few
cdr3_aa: CASSRGTGANVLTF
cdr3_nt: TGTGCCAGCTCAAGGGGCACTGGGGCCAACGTCCTGACTTTC

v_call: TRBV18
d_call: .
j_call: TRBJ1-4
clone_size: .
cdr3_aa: CASSPARQVNEKLFF
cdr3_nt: TGTGCCAGCTCACCAGCGCGTCAGGTTAATGAAAAACTGTTTTTT

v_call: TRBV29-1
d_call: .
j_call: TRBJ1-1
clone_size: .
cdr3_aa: CSGGGADTEAFF
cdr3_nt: TGCAGCGGAGGGGGGGCGGACACTGAAGCTTTCTTT

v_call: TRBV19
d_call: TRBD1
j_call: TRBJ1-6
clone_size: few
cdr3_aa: CASSIRARGPLHF
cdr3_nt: TGTGCCAGTAGTATAAGGGCCAGGGGGCCCCTCCACTTT

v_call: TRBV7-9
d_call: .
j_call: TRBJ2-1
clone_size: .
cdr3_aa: CASGSPGWGDNEQFF
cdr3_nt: TGTGCCAGCGGATCACCTGGGTGGGGGGACAATGAGCAGTTCTTC

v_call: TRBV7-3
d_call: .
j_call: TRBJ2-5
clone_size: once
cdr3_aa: CASSLNGRPQETQYF
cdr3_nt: TGTGCCAGCAGCTTAAACGGCAGGCCCCAAGAGACCCAGTACTTC

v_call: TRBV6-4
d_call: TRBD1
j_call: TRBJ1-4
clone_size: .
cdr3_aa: CASRGTGGRYEKLFF
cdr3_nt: TGTGCCAGCAGAGGGACAGGGGGGAGGTATGAAAAACTGTTTTTT

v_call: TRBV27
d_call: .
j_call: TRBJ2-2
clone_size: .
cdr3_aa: CASSNRFELPPFTGELFF
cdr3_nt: TGTGCCAGCAGCAATCGGTTCGAGTTACCTCCTTTCACCGGGGAGCTGTTTTTT

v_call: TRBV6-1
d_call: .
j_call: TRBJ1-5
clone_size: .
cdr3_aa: CASSEVGGAGNQPQHF
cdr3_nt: TGTGCCAGCAGTGAAGTAGGAGGGGCTGGCAATCAGCCCCAGCATTTT

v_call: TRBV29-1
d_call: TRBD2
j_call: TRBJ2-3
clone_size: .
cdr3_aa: CSVATRTSGRVDTQYF
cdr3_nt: TGCAGCGTTGCCACCAGGACTAGCGGGAGAGTAGATACGCAGTATTTT

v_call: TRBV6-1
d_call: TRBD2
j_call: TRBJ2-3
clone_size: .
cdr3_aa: CASSDTSGADTQYF
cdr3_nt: TGTGCCAGCAGTGACACTAGCGGGGCAGATACGCAGTATTTT